This T cell receptor (beta chain) came from a study of CD8 T cells in ankylosing spondylitis. Regarding the study as a whole: What appeared characteristic of ankylosing spondylitis blood was a TCR beta motif of 7 or 8 highly homologous variants. Disease-linked clones reportedly concentrated significantly in matched ankylosing spondylitis synovial fluid.

CDR1 MNHEY and CDR2 SVGAGI come from the germline V gene. V lost 5 bases and J 0 bases, leaving 11 bases between the germline ends. This CDR3 comprises 14 residues. There are many counts of this clonotype. Its antigen is unidentified. Libraries of TCR beta came from quantitative 5'-RACE with molecular barcodes. TCRdb processed the 5' RACE reads anew with MiXCR; each CDR3 protein has one entry. The sample shows around 250,000 distinct CDR3 sequences, 18% of them seen only once. The sequence derives from a male donor with ankylosing spondylitis or in good health (not recorded which). Sequencing was carried out using blood, either unsorted or a sorted T cell fraction (not recorded which). The chain couples TRBV6-5 to TRBJ2-7; TRBD2 might be the D (5 bases). The CDR3 sequence is CASSLAPSSYEQYF. In DNA, the CDR3 is TGTGCCAGCAGTCTAGCTCCGAGCTCCTACGAGCAGTACTTC.